Below, 10 T cell receptor beta chains from the same sample are listed, as sequenced in a study of cytomegalovirus exposure and HLA in healthy donors. Generated by immunoSEQ multiplex PCR, the TCRdb table keeps only in-frame clones and is missing some. Here the sample spans around 250,000 clones, roughly 90% being singletons. Sequencing was performed on PBMCs. The receptors originated from a woman aged 18 to 35 in good health and CMV-seronegative.

This clone showed up just a few times. The CDR3 bases are TGTGCCAGCACTGGGACAGGGTGGATGGGCAATCAGCCCCAGCATTTT. It specifies CASTGTGWMGNQPQHF. The chain links TRBV28 to TRBJ1-5, with 9 bases fitting TRBD1. Germline CDR1 and CDR2: MDHEN and SYDVKM. Trimming at V came to 7 bases and at J to 2 bases, leaving 9 bases not matched to a gene. The CDR3 runs to 16 residues.

The chain has TRBV14 and TRBJ1-2; D possibly corresponds to TRBD1 (6 bases). With 0 bases removed from V and 10 bases from J, the gap between germline ends came to 15 bases. There are 14 residues in the CDR3. The V gene's germline CDR1 is SGHDN and CDR2 FVKESK. CDR3 residues: CASSQEGAGIDYTF. CDR3 DNA: TGTGCCAGCAGCCAAGAGGGGGCAGGTATCGACTACACCTTC.

The gene calls are TRBV6-5 and TRBJ2-1; 12 bases match TRBD1. Looked up from germline, CDR1 is MNHEY and CDR2 is SVGAGI. The CDR3 contains 15 residues. The J segment lost 6 bases and the V segment lost 0 bases, leaving 0 bases of the junction unmatched. The CDR3 reads CASSYSGQGANEQFF. DNA for the CDR3: TGTGCCAGCAGTTACTCGGGACAGGGGGCCAATGAGCAGTTCTTC.

As DNA, the CDR3 is TGCGCCAGCAGCTTGGGAGGGGAGGTCAATCAGCCCCAGCATTTT. Residues: CASSLGGEVNQPQHF. The chain recombines TRBV5-1 with TRBJ1-5; TRBD1 is a possible D gene (5 bases). CDR1 is SGHRS and CDR2 is YFSETQ in the germline V gene. This CDR3 is 15 amino acids long. Trimming removed 0 bases at V and 3 bases at J, with 10 bases between.

The CDR3 DNA is TGTGCCAGCAGTTTATGGAGGACAACCTCTGAAGCTTTCTTT. Protein: CASSLWRTTSEAFF. V and J are TRBV28 and TRBJ1-1; possible D gene TRBD1, 5 bases. The CDR3 contains 14 residues. V lost 0 bases and J 6 bases, leaving 11 bases between the germline ends. CDR1 is MDHEN, CDR2 SYDVKM, per germline.

The rearrangement uses TRBV27 and TRBJ2-1; tentative D call: TRBD2 (5 bases). Germline values: CDR1 MNHEY, CDR2 SMNVEV (reference sequence). This CDR3 has 14 residues. With 0 bases removed from V and 4 bases from J, the gap between germline ends came to 7 bases. The CDR3 spells CASSLSGVYNEQFF. CDR3 bases: TGTGCCAGCAGTTTATCGGGAGTTTACAATGAGCAGTTCTTC.

This sequence joins TRBV10-2 and TRBJ2-7; TRBD1 aligns across 7 bases. V lost 1 base and J lost 1; bases outside the gene matches: 4. Germline V gene sequence: CDR1 WSHSY, CDR2 SAAADI. CDR3 size: 15 residues. In nucleotides, the CDR3 is TGCGCCAGCAGTGAGTTGAGGACAGGATCCTACGAGCAGTACTTC. This encodes CASSELRTGSYEQYF.

This clone was seen a single time. The gene calls are TRBV7-2 and TRBJ2-3; D is uncertain. Per the germline V gene, CDR1 is SGHTA and CDR2 is FQGNSA. The CDR3 is 13 amino acids. V was trimmed by 2 bases and J by 6 bases, leaving 9 bases between them. CDR3 coding DNA: TGTGCCAGCAGCTTACTGAACGCGGATACGCAGTATTTT. Translated: CASSLLNADTQYF.

The chain joins TRBV2 to TRBJ2-4; 9 bases agree with TRBD2. Trimming at V came to 6 bases and at J to 6 bases, leaving 0 bases not matched to a gene. This CDR3 is 12 amino acids long. Per the germline V gene, CDR1 is SNHLY and CDR2 is FYNNEI. The CDR3 sequence: CASRTSGNIQYF. In nucleotides, the CDR3 is TGTGCCAGCAGGACTAGCGGAAACATTCAGTACTTC.

The chain has TRBV10-3 and TRBJ1-5; possibly TRBD1 for D (5 bases). Germline CDR1 and CDR2: ENHRY and SYGVKD. The CDR3 extends over 15 amino acids. V was cut by 4 bases and J by 4 bases, with 14 bases left in between. The DNA of the CDR3 is TGTGCCATCAGTGGCCAGGACAAAAAGAATCAGCCCCAGCATTTT. Amino acid sequence: CAISGQDKKNQPQHF.